This T cell receptor beta chain was captured in a study of T cell responses to AZD1222 COVID-19 vaccine. Whole-study results and caveats: Two doses of AZD1222 preceded a rise in Spike-specific TCR breadth and depth. Clonal diversity was possibly underestimated; the donors were predominantly white British and more often female.

In the case of this clone: Its specificity is not known.

Libraries were prepared by immunoSEQ multiplex PCR; TCRdb keeps only in-frame clonotypes and omits some of them. The repertoire has more than 80,000 clones, just over 90% of them found once; the top ten carry 20% to 25%. V lost 7 bases to trimming and J lost 14 bases, with 18 bases between them. The CDR3 has 12 amino acids. CDR1 and CDR2 (germline): MNHEY, SVGAGI. This sequence originates from an adult in good health. The sequencing here drew on peripheral blood, taken on day 0 of AZD1222 vaccination. The chain employs TRBV6-5 and TRBJ1-5; D is perhaps TRBD1 (5 bases). The CDR3 loop reads CASNLPGSPKHF. CDR3 in DNA: TGTGCCAGCAATCTTCCAGGGAGCCCGAAGCATTTT.